This note documents a single TCR beta chain sequence. The data belong to a study of blood T cell repertoires in COVID-19. The table came from immunoSEQ multiplex PCR; TCRdb's copy has only in-frame clones and leaves some out. The sample has some 17,000 clones; about 85% are singletons. Sequencing was done on a sample of peripheral blood. The sequence was collected from a man aged 45-60 years with active COVID-19.

The CDR3 DNA sequence: TGTGCCAGCAGTGAATGGTGGGCGGGTGGCTACACCTTC. Translation gives CASSEWWAGGYTF. This chain uses TRBV6-1 with TRBJ1-2, with no clear D. V lost 2 bases to trimming and J lost 7 bases, with 11 bases between them. The CDR3 has 13 residues. Germline loops: CDR1 MNHNS, CDR2 SASEGT.